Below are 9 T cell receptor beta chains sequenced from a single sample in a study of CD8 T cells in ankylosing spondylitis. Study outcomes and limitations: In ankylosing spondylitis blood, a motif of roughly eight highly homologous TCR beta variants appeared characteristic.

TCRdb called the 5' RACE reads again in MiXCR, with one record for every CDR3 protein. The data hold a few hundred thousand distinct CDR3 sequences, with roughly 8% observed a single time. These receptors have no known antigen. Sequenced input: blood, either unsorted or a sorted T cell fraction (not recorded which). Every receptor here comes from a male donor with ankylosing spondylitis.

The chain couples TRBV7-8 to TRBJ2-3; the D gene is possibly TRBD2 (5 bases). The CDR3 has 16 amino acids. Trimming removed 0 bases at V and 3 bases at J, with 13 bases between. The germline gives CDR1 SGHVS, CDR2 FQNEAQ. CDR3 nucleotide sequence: TGTGCCAGCAGCTTAGCGCTCGGGATCGGGACAGATACGCAGTATTTT. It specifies CASSLALGIGTDTQYF.

The CDR3 loop is CASSLGQVNEKLFF. In DNA form, the CDR3 reads TGTGCCAGCAGCTTAGGTCAGGTTAATGAAAAACTGTTTTTT. The rearrangement joins TRBV7-2 to TRBJ1-4; D call uncertain. The V end was cut by 1 base, the J end by 4 bases, with 7 bases between. The CDR3 extends over 14 amino acids. Germline V gives CDR1 SGHTA, CDR2 FQGNSA.

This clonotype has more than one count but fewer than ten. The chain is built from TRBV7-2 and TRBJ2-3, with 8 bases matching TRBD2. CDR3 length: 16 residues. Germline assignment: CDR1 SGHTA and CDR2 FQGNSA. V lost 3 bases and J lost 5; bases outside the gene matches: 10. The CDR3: CASSLNSGRAGDTQYF. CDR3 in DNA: TGTGCCAGCAGCTTGAATTCCGGGAGGGCCGGAGATACGCAGTATTTT.

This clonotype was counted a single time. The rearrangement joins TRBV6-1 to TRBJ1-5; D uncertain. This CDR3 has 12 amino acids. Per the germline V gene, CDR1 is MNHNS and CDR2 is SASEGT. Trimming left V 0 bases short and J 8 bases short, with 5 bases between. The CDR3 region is CASSEASEPQHF. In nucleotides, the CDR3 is TGTGCCAGCAGTGAAGCGAGCGAGCCCCAGCATTTT.

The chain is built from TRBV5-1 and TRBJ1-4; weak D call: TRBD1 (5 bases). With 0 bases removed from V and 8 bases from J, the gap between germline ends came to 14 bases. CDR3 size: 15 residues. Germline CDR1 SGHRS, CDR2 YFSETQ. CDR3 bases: TGCGCCAGCAGCTTGGTGTCCGGGGGGGAAGAAAAACTGTTTTTT. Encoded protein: CASSLVSGGEEKLFF.

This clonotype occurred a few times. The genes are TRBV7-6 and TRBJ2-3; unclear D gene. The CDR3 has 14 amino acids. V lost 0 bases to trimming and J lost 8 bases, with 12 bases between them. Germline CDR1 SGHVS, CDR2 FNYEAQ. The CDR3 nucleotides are TGTGCCAGCAGCTTAGCCGAAGCCCTACCTACGCAGTATTTT. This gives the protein CASSLAEALPTQYF.

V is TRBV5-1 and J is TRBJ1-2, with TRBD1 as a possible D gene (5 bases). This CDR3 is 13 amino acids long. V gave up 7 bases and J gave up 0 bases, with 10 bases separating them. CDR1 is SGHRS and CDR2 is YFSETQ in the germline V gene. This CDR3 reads CASGDGSNYGYTF. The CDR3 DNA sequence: TGCGCCAGCGGGGACGGATCTAACTATGGCTACACCTTC.

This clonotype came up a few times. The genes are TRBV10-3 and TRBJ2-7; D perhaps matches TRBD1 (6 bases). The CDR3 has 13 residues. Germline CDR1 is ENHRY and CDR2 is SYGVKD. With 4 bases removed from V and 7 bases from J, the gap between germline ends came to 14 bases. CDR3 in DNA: TGTGCCATCAGTGGAAGGACAGACAAGGAGCAGTACTTC. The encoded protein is CAISGRTDKEQYF.

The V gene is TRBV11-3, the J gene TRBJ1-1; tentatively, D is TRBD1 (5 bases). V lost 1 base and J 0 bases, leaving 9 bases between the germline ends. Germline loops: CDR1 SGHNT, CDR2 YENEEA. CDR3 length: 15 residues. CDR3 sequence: CASSLVGTMNTEAFF. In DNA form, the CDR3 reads TGTGCCAGCAGCTTAGTGGGGACGATGAACACTGAAGCTTTCTTT. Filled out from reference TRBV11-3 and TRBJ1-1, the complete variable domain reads EAGVVQSPRYKIIEKKQPVAFWCNPISGHNTLYWYLQNLGQGPELLIRYENEEAVDDSQLPKDRFSAERLKGVDSTLKIQPAELGDSAVYLCASSLVGTMNTEAFFGQGTRLTVV.